These T cell receptor beta chains were read from a single sample in a study of beta chain features in type 1 diabetes. Sequenced by immunoSEQ multiplex PCR; TCRdb stores in-frame clones only, minus some. Here the sample spans 600,000 to 700,000 clones, 13% being singletons. The sequenced sample consisted of naive CD4+ T cells from blood. The receptor set was obtained from a man younger than 35 with type 1 diabetes. Each CDR3 is given with its conserved first and last residue. A D gene is named only where the DNA matches it firmly. Size values are once, few and many counts, or a class for expanded clones, and some rows have none.

clone_size: NA
v_call: TRBV5-1
d_call: TRBD1
j_call: TRBJ1-1
cdr3_aa: CASSSGQGPGGTEAFF
cdr3_nt: TGCGCCAGCAGCTCGGGACAGGGCCCGGGTGGCACTGAAGCTTTCTTT

clone_size: few
v_call: TRBV29-1
d_call: NA
j_call: TRBJ2-7
cdr3_aa: CSVGDGTYEQYF
cdr3_nt: TGCAGCGTAGGGGACGGAACCTACGAGCAGTACTTC

clone_size: NA
v_call: TRBV6-5
d_call: NA
j_call: TRBJ2-1
cdr3_aa: CASLEGIMGNEQFF
cdr3_nt: TGTGCCAGCCTTGAGGGGATAATGGGCAATGAGCAGTTCTTC

clone_size: few
v_call: TRBV7-6
d_call: NA
j_call: TRBJ2-7
cdr3_aa: CASSLAPTLEQYF
cdr3_nt: TGTGCCAGCAGCTTAGCCCCCACTTTGGAGCAGTACTTC

clone_size: NA
v_call: TRBV29-1
d_call: TRBD1
j_call: TRBJ1-2
cdr3_aa: CSVAGTGGGNYGYTF
cdr3_nt: TGCAGCGTCGCCGGGACAGGGGGCGGTAACTATGGCTACACCTTC

clone_size: NA
v_call: TRBV7-2
d_call: NA
j_call: TRBJ1-5
cdr3_aa: CASSFLGGSNQPQHF
cdr3_nt: TGTGCCAGCAGCTTTCTTGGCGGTAGCAATCAGCCCCAGCATTTT

clone_size: few
v_call: TRBV21-1
d_call: NA
j_call: TRBJ1-3
cdr3_aa: CASSTREGNTIYF
cdr3_nt: TGTGCCAGCAGCACCCGCGAGGGAAACACCATATATTTT

clone_size: NA
v_call: TRBV7-9
d_call: NA
j_call: TRBJ1-4
cdr3_aa: CASSLVGNGLFF
cdr3_nt: TGTGCCAGCAGCTTAGTTGGCAATGGACTGTTTTTT

clone_size: few
v_call: TRBV30
d_call: NA
j_call: TRBJ1-4
cdr3_aa: CAWTEGVPNEKLFF
cdr3_nt: TGTGCCTGGACCGAAGGGGTTCCTAATGAAAAACTGTTTTTT

clone_size: NA
v_call: TRBV30
d_call: NA
j_call: TRBJ1-6
cdr3_aa: CAWRSSYNSPLHF
cdr3_nt: TGTGCCTGGAGAAGCTCCTATAATTCACCCCTCCACTTT

clone_size: NA
v_call: TRBV7-6
d_call: NA
j_call: TRBJ2-5
cdr3_aa: CASSLAQTETQYF
cdr3_nt: TGTGCCAGCAGCTTAGCACAAACAGAGACCCAGTACTTC

clone_size: few
v_call: TRBV10-3
d_call: NA
j_call: TRBJ2-1
cdr3_aa: CAISESFGGAKMSSYNEQFF
cdr3_nt: TGTGCCATCAGTGAGTCGTTTGGGGGGGCCAAAATGAGCTCCTACAATGAGCAGTTCTTC

clone_size: few
v_call: TRBV30
d_call: NA
j_call: TRBJ1-5
cdr3_aa: CAWSGGYSNQPQHF
cdr3_nt: TGTGCCTGGAGTGGGGGGTATAGCAATCAGCCCCAGCATTTT

clone_size: NA
v_call: TRBV4-1
d_call: NA
j_call: TRBJ2-5
cdr3_aa: CASSPIQRGAEETQYF
cdr3_nt: TGCGCCAGCAGCCCCATTCAACGGGGGGCTGAAGAGACCCAGTACTTC

clone_size: NA
v_call: TRBV30
d_call: NA
j_call: TRBJ1-6
cdr3_aa: CAWSRGERSPLHF
cdr3_nt: TGTGCCTGGAGTCGAGGGGAACGATCACCCCTCCACTTT

clone_size: few
v_call: TRBV7-9
d_call: TRBD2
j_call: TRBJ2-1
cdr3_aa: CASSLAGGRRDEQFF
cdr3_nt: TGTGCCAGCAGCTTGGCGGGGGGAAGAAGGGATGAGCAGTTCTTC

clone_size: NA
v_call: TRBV28
d_call: NA
j_call: TRBJ2-2
cdr3_aa: CASSPIDRTGELFF
cdr3_nt: TGTGCCAGCAGTCCAATTGACAGAACCGGGGAGCTGTTTTTT

clone_size: NA
v_call: TRBV6-6
d_call: TRBD1
j_call: TRBJ2-7
cdr3_aa: CASSPPGQLFYEQYF
cdr3_nt: TGTGCCAGCAGCCCCCCGGGACAGCTATTCTACGAGCAGTACTTC

clone_size: few
v_call: TRBV2
d_call: NA
j_call: TRBJ2-1
cdr3_aa: CASLRGREQFF
cdr3_nt: TGTGCCAGCTTAAGGGGTCGGGAGCAGTTCTTC

clone_size: few
v_call: TRBV6-1
d_call: NA
j_call: TRBJ1-3
cdr3_aa: CASSPSFGNTIYF
cdr3_nt: TGTGCCAGCAGTCCCAGCTTTGGAAACACCATATATTTT

clone_size: NA
v_call: TRBV7-2
d_call: NA
j_call: TRBJ2-1
cdr3_aa: CASSLRLYPYNEQFF
cdr3_nt: TGTGCCAGCAGCCTCCGGTTGTACCCCTACAATGAGCAGTTCTTC

clone_size: few
v_call: TRBV30
d_call: TRBD1
j_call: TRBJ1-5
cdr3_aa: CAWSTGQHSNQPQHF
cdr3_nt: TGTGCCTGGAGTACGGGACAGCATAGCAATCAGCCCCAGCATTTT

clone_size: few
v_call: TRBV7-2
d_call: NA
j_call: TRBJ2-1
cdr3_aa: CASSFREGYNEQFF
cdr3_nt: TGTGCCAGCAGCTTCCGGGAAGGATACAATGAGCAGTTCTTC

clone_size: few
v_call: TRBV5-1
d_call: TRBD1
j_call: TRBJ2-6
cdr3_aa: CASSLVADRRTGANVLTF
cdr3_nt: TGCGCCAGCAGCTTGGTTGCGGACAGGAGAACTGGGGCCAACGTCCTGACTTTC

clone_size: NA
v_call: TRBV27
d_call: NA
j_call: TRBJ2-5
cdr3_aa: CASSPSGQETQYF
cdr3_nt: TGTGCCAGCAGTCCCTCGGGACAAGAGACCCAGTACTTC

clone_size: few
v_call: TRBV5-1
d_call: TRBD1
j_call: TRBJ2-7
cdr3_aa: CASSLGTGGLNEQYF
cdr3_nt: TGCGCCAGCAGCCTCGGGACAGGGGGTCTGAACGAGCAGTACTTC

clone_size: few
v_call: TRBV9
d_call: NA
j_call: TRBJ2-5
cdr3_aa: CASSSRGGEETQYF
cdr3_nt: TGTGCCAGCAGCTCCCGTGGGGGAGAAGAGACCCAGTACTTC

clone_size: NA
v_call: TRBV27
d_call: TRBD1
j_call: TRBJ2-7
cdr3_aa: CASSPSDRRNEQYF
cdr3_nt: TGTGCCAGCAGTCCATCGGACAGGAGAAACGAGCAGTACTTC

clone_size: few
v_call: TRBV30
d_call: NA
j_call: TRBJ1-3
cdr3_aa: CAWSVLRAGNTIYF
cdr3_nt: TGTGCCTGGAGTGTACTCAGGGCTGGAAACACCATATATTTT

clone_size: NA
v_call: TRBV7-8
d_call: NA
j_call: TRBJ2-2
cdr3_aa: CASSLERYTGELFF
cdr3_nt: TGTGCCAGCAGCTTAGAGCGTTACACCGGGGAGCTGTTTTTT

clone_size: few
v_call: TRBV7-9
d_call: TRBD1
j_call: TRBJ2-5
cdr3_aa: CASSPKGQGETQYF
cdr3_nt: TGTGCCAGCAGCCCCAAGGGACAGGGAGAGACCCAGTACTTC

clone_size: NA
v_call: TRBV7-9
d_call: NA
j_call: TRBJ2-3
cdr3_aa: CASSIRWTNSDTDTQYF
cdr3_nt: TGTGCCAGCAGCATCAGATGGACTAACTCGGACACAGATACGCAGTATTTT

clone_size: NA
v_call: TRBV6-5
d_call: NA
j_call: TRBJ2-1
cdr3_aa: CASSRQDRFNEQFF
cdr3_nt: TGTGCCAGCAGTAGACAGGACCGGTTCAATGAGCAGTTCTTC

clone_size: few
v_call: TRBV5-1
d_call: NA
j_call: TRBJ2-5
cdr3_aa: CASRGPGEETQYF
cdr3_nt: TGCGCCAGCAGGGGGCCAGGGGAAGAGACCCAGTACTTC

clone_size: NA
v_call: TRBV25-1
d_call: NA
j_call: TRBJ2-3
cdr3_aa: CASRQGTSTDTQYF
cdr3_nt: TGTGCCAGCAGGCAGGGAACCAGCACAGATACGCAGTATTTT

clone_size: NA
v_call: TRBV30
d_call: NA
j_call: TRBJ2-5
cdr3_aa: CAWVRAGLWETQYF
cdr3_nt: TGTGCCTGGGTCAGGGCAGGGCTCTGGGAGACCCAGTACTTC